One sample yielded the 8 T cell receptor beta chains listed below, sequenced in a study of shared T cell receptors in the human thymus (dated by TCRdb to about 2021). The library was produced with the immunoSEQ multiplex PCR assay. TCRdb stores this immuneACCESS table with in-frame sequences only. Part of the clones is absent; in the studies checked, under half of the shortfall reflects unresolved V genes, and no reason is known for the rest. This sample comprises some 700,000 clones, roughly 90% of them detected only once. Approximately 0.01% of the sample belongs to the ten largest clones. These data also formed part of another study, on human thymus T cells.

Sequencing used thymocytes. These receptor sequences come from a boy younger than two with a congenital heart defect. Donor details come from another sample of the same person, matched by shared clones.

For the CDR3, the DNA is TGTGCCAGCACCAGCGGTTTTCGATACTATGGCTACACCTTC. This sequence encodes CASTSGFRYYGYTF. This chain connects TRBV5-8 to TRBJ1-2, with D uncertain. Per the germline V gene, CDR1 is SGHTS and CDR2 is YDEGEE. The CDR3 has 14 amino acids. The V end lost 6 bases, the J end lost 3 bases, and 15 bases lay between the germline ends. The full variable domain, in which reference TRBV5-8 and TRBJ1-2 provide the parts outside the CDR3, is EAGVTQSPTHLIKTRGQQATLRCSPISGHTSVYWYQQALGLGLQFLLWYDEGEERNRGNFPPRFSGRQFPNYSSELNVNALELEDSALYLCASTSGFRYYGYTFGSGTRLTVV.

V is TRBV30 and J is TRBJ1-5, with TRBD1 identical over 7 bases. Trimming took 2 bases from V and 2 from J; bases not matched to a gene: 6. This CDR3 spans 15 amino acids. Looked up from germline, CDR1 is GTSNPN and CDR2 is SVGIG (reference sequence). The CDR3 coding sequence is TGTGCCTGGAGTTTAGAGGGGGCTGGCAATCAGCCCCAGCATTTT. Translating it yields CAWSLEGAGNQPQHF.

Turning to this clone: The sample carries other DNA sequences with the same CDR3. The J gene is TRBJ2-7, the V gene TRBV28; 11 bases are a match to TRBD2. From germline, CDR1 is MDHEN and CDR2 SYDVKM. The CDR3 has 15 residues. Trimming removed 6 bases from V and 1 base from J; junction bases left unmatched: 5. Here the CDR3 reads CASSPGTSGSYEQYF. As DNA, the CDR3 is TGTGCCAGCAGCCCCGGGACTAGCGGTTCCTACGAGCAGTACTTC.

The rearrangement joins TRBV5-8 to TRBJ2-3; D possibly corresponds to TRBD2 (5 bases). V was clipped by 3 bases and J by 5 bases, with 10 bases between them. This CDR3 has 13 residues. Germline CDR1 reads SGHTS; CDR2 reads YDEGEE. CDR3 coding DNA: TGTGCCAGCAGCTCGAGGGCTGGAGATACGCAGTATTTT. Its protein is CASSSRAGDTQYF.

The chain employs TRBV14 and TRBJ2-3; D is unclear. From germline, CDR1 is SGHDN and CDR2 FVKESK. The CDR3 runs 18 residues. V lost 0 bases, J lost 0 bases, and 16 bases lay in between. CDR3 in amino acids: CASSQDGPAVASTDTQYF. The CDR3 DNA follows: TGTGCCAGCAGCCAAGATGGGCCCGCAGTCGCTAGCACAGATACGCAGTATTTT. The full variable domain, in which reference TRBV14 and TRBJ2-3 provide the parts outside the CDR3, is EAGVTQFPSHSVIEKGQTVTLRCDPISGHDNLYWYRRVMGKEIKFLLHFVKESKQDESGMPNNRFLAERTGGTYSTLKVQPAELEDSGVYFCASSQDGPAVASTDTQYFGPGTRLTVL.

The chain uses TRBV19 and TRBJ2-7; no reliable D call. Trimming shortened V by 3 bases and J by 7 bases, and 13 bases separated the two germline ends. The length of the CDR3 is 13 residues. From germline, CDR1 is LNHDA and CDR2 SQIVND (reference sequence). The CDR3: CASSISLPKEQYF. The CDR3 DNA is TGTGCCAGTAGTATTAGTTTGCCCAAGGAGCAGTACTTC.

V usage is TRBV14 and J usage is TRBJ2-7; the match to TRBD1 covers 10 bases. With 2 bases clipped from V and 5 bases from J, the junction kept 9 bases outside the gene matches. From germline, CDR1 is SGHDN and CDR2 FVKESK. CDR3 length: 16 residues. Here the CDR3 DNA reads TGTGCCAGCAGCCAACCGACGGGACAGGGGCGGGACGAGCAGTACTTC. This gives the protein CASSQPTGQGRDEQYF. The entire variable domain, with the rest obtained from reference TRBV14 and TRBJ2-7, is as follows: EAGVTQFPSHSVIEKGQTVTLRCDPISGHDNLYWYRRVMGKEIKFLLHFVKESKQDESGMPNNRFLAERTGGTYSTLKVQPAELEDSGVYFCASSQPTGQGRDEQYFGPGTRLTVT.

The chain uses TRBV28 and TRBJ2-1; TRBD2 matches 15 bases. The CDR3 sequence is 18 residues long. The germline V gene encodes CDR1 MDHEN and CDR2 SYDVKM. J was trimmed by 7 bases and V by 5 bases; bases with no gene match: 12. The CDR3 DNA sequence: TGTGCCAGCAGTCTGGGACTAGCGGGAGGCTCAGGAAAGAATGAGCAGTTCTTC. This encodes CASSLGLAGGSGKNEQFF.